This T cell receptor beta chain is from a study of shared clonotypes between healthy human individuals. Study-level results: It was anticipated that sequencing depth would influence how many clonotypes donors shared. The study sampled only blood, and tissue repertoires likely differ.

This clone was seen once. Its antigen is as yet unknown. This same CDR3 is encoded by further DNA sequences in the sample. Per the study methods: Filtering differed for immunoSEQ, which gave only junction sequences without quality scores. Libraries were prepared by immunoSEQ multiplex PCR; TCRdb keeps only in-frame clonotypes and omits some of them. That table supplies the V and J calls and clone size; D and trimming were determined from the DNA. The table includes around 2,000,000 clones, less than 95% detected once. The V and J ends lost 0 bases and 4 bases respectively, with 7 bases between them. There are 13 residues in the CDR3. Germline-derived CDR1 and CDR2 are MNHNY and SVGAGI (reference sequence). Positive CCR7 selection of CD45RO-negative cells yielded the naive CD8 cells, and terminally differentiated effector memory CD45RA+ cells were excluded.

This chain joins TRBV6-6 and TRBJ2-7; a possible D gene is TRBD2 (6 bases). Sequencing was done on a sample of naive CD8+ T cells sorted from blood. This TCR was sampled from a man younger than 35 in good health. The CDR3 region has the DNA TGTGCCAGCAGTTACTCACGGGAGTACGAGCAGTACTTC. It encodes CASSYSREYEQYF.